This T cell receptor (beta chain) was obtained from a study of shared clonotypes between healthy human individuals. Terminally differentiated effector memory CD45RA+ cells were left out of the naive CD8 fraction, which was CD45RO-negative and positively selected for CCR7. Genomic DNA from each subset was divided evenly over several immunoSEQ plates. The protocol was immunoSEQ multiplex PCR, while the TCRdb copy is restricted to in-frame clones and leaves out a portion. The data show some 580,000 clones, about 98% seen once. Overall study findings and caveats: About 5% of naive CD4 clonotypes were shared across a handful of donors. Having only a few donors restricted how much genetic and exposure-history diversity was captured. Relative to their counterparts shared across all four donors, non-shared clonotypes exhibited diminished generation probabilities.

In the case of this clone: Antigen unknown.

Germline V gene data show CDR1 as SEHNR and CDR2 as FQNEAQ (reference sequence). This CDR3 comprises 14 residues. V was trimmed by 7 bases and J by 7 bases, leaving 17 bases between them. The sample consisted of naive CD8+ T cells sorted from blood. The receptor was derived from a man aged 25-45 years in good health. The chain joins TRBV7-9 to TRBJ1-5; D perhaps matches TRBD1 (6 bases). The CDR3 region is CASTIGGAEQPQHF. CDR3 in DNA: TGTGCCAGCACTATAGGGGGGGCTGAGCAGCCCCAGCATTTT.